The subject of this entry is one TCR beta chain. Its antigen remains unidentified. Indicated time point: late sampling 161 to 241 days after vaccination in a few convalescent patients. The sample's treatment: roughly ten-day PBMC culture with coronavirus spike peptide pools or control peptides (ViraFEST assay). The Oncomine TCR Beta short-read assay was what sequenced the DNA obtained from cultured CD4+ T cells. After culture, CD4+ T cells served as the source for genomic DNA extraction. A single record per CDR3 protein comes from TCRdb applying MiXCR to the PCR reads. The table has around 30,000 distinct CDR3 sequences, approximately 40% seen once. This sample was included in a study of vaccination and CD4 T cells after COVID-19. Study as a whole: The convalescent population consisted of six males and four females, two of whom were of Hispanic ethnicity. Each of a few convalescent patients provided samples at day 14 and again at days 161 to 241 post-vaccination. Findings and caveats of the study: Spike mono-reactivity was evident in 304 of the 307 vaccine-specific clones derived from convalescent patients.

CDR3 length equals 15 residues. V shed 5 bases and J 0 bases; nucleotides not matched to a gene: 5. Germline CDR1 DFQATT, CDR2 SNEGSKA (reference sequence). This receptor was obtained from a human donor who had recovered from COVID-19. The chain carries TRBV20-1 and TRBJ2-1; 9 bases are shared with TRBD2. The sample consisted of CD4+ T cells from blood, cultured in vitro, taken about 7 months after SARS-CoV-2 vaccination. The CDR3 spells CSAGLAGSSYNEQFF. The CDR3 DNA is TGCAGTGCTGGTCTAGCGGGGAGCTCCTACAATGAGCAGTTCTTC.